At least ten counts were recorded for the clone carrying this TCR beta chain. Its antigen remains unknown. The entry originates in a study of identical twins. Template switching, a step in the protocol, added a universal primer site, and cDNA carried unique molecular identifiers. Each CDR3 protein is one row after TCRdb ran MiXCR on the 5' RACE reads. The sample consists of around 200,000 distinct CDR3 sequences, around 10% of them appearing once. Germline V gene sequence: CDR1 LGHDT, CDR2 YNNKEL (reference sequence). J gave up 2 bases and V 4 bases, and 5 bases lay outside the gene matches. The CDR3 length is 16 residues. Overall study results and limits: Out-of-frame TCR alpha sharing in monozygotic twins exceeded recombination model predictions.

Sequenced input: memory (CD45RO+) T cells sorted from blood. The chain employs TRBV3-1 and TRBJ2-3; 11 nucleotides match TRBD2. This receptor was taken from a woman younger than 35 in good health. The CDR3: CASSRGLAEFTDTQYF. In nucleotides, the CDR3 is TGTGCCAGCAGCCGGGGACTAGCGGAATTCACAGATACGCAGTATTTT.